Following are 21 T cell receptor beta chains from one sample sequenced in a study of beta chain features in type 1 diabetes (dated by TCRdb to 2016 to 2019). Library preparation used the immunoSEQ multiplex PCR assay. The entire isolated RNA was reverse transcribed using the High Capacity cDNA Reverse Transcription Kit, and thus expressed TCRB transcripts were sequenced. What TCRdb holds here is the immuneACCESS table cut down to in-frame rearrangements. Part of the clones is not present; checked against another copy, under half of the missing clones reflect an unresolved V gene, and the others are unexplained. This sample comprises 450,000 or so clones, approximately 10% of them detected only once. The top ten clonotypes cover 0.035% to 0.05% of the sample. The sample comprised naive CD4+ T cells from blood. Per the publication, the cell subset or site label means: true naive CD4+ T cells. The receptors stem from a woman aged 18-29 years in good health.

Notes on this clone: In the same sample, other DNA sequences code for this CDR3. The rearrangement joins TRBV5-1 to TRBJ2-5, with D unresolved. V was clipped by 2 bases and J by 5 bases, with 10 bases between them. Germline V gene lookup returns CDR1 SGHRS and CDR2 YFSETQ. The CDR3 length is 13 residues. The CDR3 DNA sequence: TGCGCCAGCAGCTTAGGTGGTGGCGAGACCCAGTACTTC. Translating gives CASSLGGGETQYF.

V and J are TRBV6-5 and TRBJ1-1; D gene ambiguous. V was cut by 2 bases and J by 7 bases, with 11 bases left in between. The CDR3 sequence is 13 residues long. Germline V lookup: CDR1 MNHEY, CDR2 SVGAGI. CDR3 coding DNA: TGTGCCAGCAGTTACCGGGGTTGGGGTGAAGCTTTCTTT. Its protein product is CASSYRGWGEAFF.

The J gene is TRBJ1-2, the V gene TRBV5-1; D is uncertain. Trimming removed 0 bases from V and 0 bases from J, with 6 bases in between. CDR3 length: 14 amino acids. Germline V lookup: CDR1 SGHRS, CDR2 YFSETQ. In DNA form, the CDR3 reads TGCGCCAGCAGCTTGGCCTTAGCTAACTATGGCTACACCTTC. Protein product: CASSLALANYGYTF.

This clone occurred a few times. The rearrangement links TRBV7-9 to TRBJ2-4, with no clear D. With 1 base removed from V and 4 bases from J, the gap between germline ends came to 5 bases. This CDR3 is built from 13 residues. Germline V lookup: CDR1 SEHNR, CDR2 FQNEAQ (reference sequence). In DNA, the CDR3 is TGTGCCAGCAGCTTAGGCCTGAAAAACATTCAGTACTTC. It codes for CASSLGLKNIQYF. Full variable domain (outside the CDR3, taken from reference TRBV7-9 and TRBJ2-4): DTGVSQNPRHKITKRGQNVTFRCDPISEHNRLYWYRQTLGQGPEFLTYFQNEAQLEKSRLLSDRFSAERPKGSFSTLEIQRTEQGDSAMYLCASSLGLKNIQYFGAGTRLSVL.

This clone was picked up a small number of times. The V gene is TRBV7-8, the J gene TRBJ1-1; TRBD1 might be the D (5 bases). The CDR3 runs to 15 residues. The V end lost 6 bases, the J end lost 1 base, and 15 bases lay between the germline ends. Germline CDR1 reads SGHVS; CDR2 reads FQNEAQ. This chain's CDR3 is CASSINWGENTEAFF. The DNA of the CDR3 is TGTGCCAGCAGTATCAACTGGGGGGAGAACACTGAAGCTTTCTTT.

This clone has a handful of counts. V and J are TRBV9 and TRBJ2-5; no reliable D call. In germline, CDR1 is SGDLS, CDR2 YYNGEE. With 4 bases removed from V and 0 bases from J, the gap between germline ends came to 13 bases. This CDR3 spans 15 amino acids. DNA for the CDR3: TGTGCCAGCAGCCACGGTGTCCGTGACCAAGAGACCCAGTACTTC. Its protein product is CASSHGVRDQETQYF.

This clone was seen more than once but under ten times. V usage is TRBV7-8 and J usage is TRBJ2-1, with 9 bases aligning to TRBD2. The CDR3 extends over 14 amino acids. Trimming removed 4 bases from V and 7 bases from J; junction bases left unmatched: 5. The germline V gene has CDR1 SGHVS and CDR2 FQNEAQ. In nucleotides, the CDR3 is TGTGCCAGCAGCTCGGGACTAGCTGTAAATGAGCAGTTCTTC. This translates into CASSSGLAVNEQFF.

This clone was seen more than once but under ten times. This sequence joins TRBV15 and TRBJ2-3; no clear D gene. The germline gives CDR1 LNHNV, CDR2 YYDKDF (reference sequence). The CDR3 extends over 15 amino acids. The V gene lost 1 base and the J gene lost 2 bases, with 10 bases spanning the gap. This chain's CDR3 is CATSRGETVTDTQYF. The CDR3 DNA is TGTGCCACCAGCAGAGGCGAGACCGTCACAGATACGCAGTATTTT.

In its sample, this clone was seen a few times. The chain employs TRBV9 and TRBJ2-2; tentatively, D is TRBD2 (6 bases). There are 15 residues in the CDR3. Per germline, CDR1 SGDLS and CDR2 YYNGEE. Trimming left V 6 bases short and J 1 base short, with 13 bases between. CDR3 nucleotides: TGTGCCAGCAACGCTAGGGGAGGGAACACCGGGGAGCTGTTTTTT. Amino acids: CASNARGGNTGELFF.

On this clone: Other DNA sequences in the sample encode the same CDR3. The genes are TRBV7-9 and TRBJ2-6; TRBD1 or TRBD2 may be the D gene (5 bases each). Germline lookup yields CDR1 SEHNR and CDR2 FQNEAQ (reference sequence). The CDR3 loop spans 15 amino acids. Trimming shortened V by 5 bases and J by 2 bases, and 10 bases separated the two germline ends. The CDR3 DNA sequence: TGTGCCAGCAGCCTCCAGGGAGCTGGGGCCAACGTCCTGACTTTC. Encoded protein: CASSLQGAGANVLTF.

V is TRBV6-1 and J is TRBJ2-5; no clear D. CDR1 is MNHNS and CDR2 is SASEGT in the germline V gene. The CDR3 spans 11 residues. The V gene lost 1 base and the J gene lost 8 bases, with 5 bases spanning the gap. CDR3 nucleotide sequence: TGTGCCAGCAGTGAAGGGATCACCCAGTACTTC. It encodes CASSEGITQYF.

This clone has more than one count but fewer than ten. This chain connects TRBV5-1 to TRBJ1-4, with D possibly being TRBD1 (6 bases). Germline V gene sequence: CDR1 SGHRS, CDR2 YFSETQ. The CDR3 is 15 residues long. V dropped 2 bases and J dropped 7 bases, with 15 bases sitting between them. The CDR3 nucleotides read TGCGCCAGCAGCTTTAACGGACAGAGGGCTGAAAAACTGTTTTTT. Protein product: CASSFNGQRAEKLFF.

This chain links TRBV29-1 with TRBJ2-7; tentatively, D is TRBD1 or TRBD2 (5 bases each). This CDR3 has 14 residues. Germline CDR1 is SQVTM and CDR2 is ANQGSEA. V was shortened by 6 bases and J by 0 bases, with 15 bases between the two germline ends. The DNA of the CDR3 is TGCAGCGTCCAAATTGCCGGGGCCTCCTACGAGCAGTACTTC. Its protein is CSVQIAGASYEQYF.

This clone showed up just a few times. This chain connects TRBV6-5 to TRBJ1-5; 8 bases align to TRBD1. Germline loops: CDR1 MNHEY, CDR2 SVGAGI. The CDR3 extends over 16 amino acids. The junction had 6 bases not matched to a gene; V was cut back by 0 bases and J by 5 bases. This CDR3 reads CASSYSGQGIHQPQHF. For the CDR3, the DNA is TGTGCCAGCAGTTACTCAGGACAGGGAATTCATCAGCCCCAGCATTTT.

This clone appeared a few times. V and J are TRBV4-1 and TRBJ2-7; D is perhaps TRBD1 or TRBD2 (5 bases each). Germline loops: CDR1 MGHRA, CDR2 YSYEKL. With 3 bases removed from V and 4 bases from J, the gap between germline ends came to 16 bases. There are 15 residues in the CDR3. CDR3 region: CASSHDAGTLYEQYV. For the CDR3, the DNA is TGCGCCAGCAGCCATGACGCCGGGACCCTATACGAGCAGTACGTC.

The V call is TRBV7-9, the J call TRBJ2-7; 9 bases align to TRBD1. Trimming removed 6 bases from V and 4 bases from J; junction bases left unmatched: 7. The CDR3 length is 14 residues. Germline V gene sequence: CDR1 SEHNR, CDR2 FQNEAQ (reference sequence). CDR3 coding DNA: TGTGCCAGCAGGGGACAGGGCCATGGATACGAGCAGTACGTC. Its protein product is CASRGQGHGYEQYV.

This clone was observed a handful of times. This sequence joins TRBV28 and TRBJ2-3; D possibly corresponds to TRBD2 (6 bases). The CDR3 extends over 15 amino acids. Trimming shortened V by 6 bases and J by 1 base, and 14 bases separated the two germline ends. Germline V gives CDR1 MDHEN, CDR2 SYDVKM. CDR3 in DNA: TGTGCCAGCAGCGGGGGTGGGCTTCGCACAGATACGCAGTATTTT. Encoded protein: CASSGGGLRTDTQYF.

Only a few counts were recorded for this clone. V usage is TRBV7-3 and J usage is TRBJ1-2, with TRBD1 identical over 8 bases. The CDR3 length is 14 residues. Germline CDR1 is SGHTA and CDR2 is FQGTGA. The V gene end was trimmed by 4 bases and the J gene end by 7 bases; junction bases not matched to a gene: 8. This CDR3 is CASSSGQGVGGYTF. The DNA for the CDR3 is TGTGCCAGCAGCTCCGGACAGGGTGTTGGTGGCTACACCTTC.

The rearrangement links TRBV30 to TRBJ2-7; D unresolved. V was trimmed by 2 bases and J by 9 bases, leaving 11 bases between them. Looked up from germline, CDR1 is GTSNPN and CDR2 is SVGIG (reference sequence). The length of the CDR3 is 11 residues. This CDR3 is CAWSPMNGQYF. The CDR3 coding sequence is TGTGCCTGGAGTCCCATGAACGGGCAGTACTTC.

This clone has just a few counts. V and J are TRBV2 and TRBJ2-1; possibly TRBD2 for D (6 bases). Deletions cut 8 bases from V and 7 bases from J, with 18 bases between. Per germline, CDR1 SNHLY and CDR2 FYNNEI. The length of the CDR3 is 14 residues. In DNA form, the CDR3 reads TGTGCCAGCCCGGTGGCAGGACGGGGGAATGAGCAGTTCTTC. It specifies CASPVAGRGNEQFF.

This clone turned up a few times. The CDR3 bases are TGTGCCAGCAGTTTTCTAGGGCGAGAGACCCAGTACTTC. It translates to CASSFLGRETQYF. V gene TRBV28 combines with J gene TRBJ2-5; D is ambiguous. The CDR3 totals 13 residues. Germline CDR1 MDHEN, CDR2 SYDVKM. The germline V and J ends were trimmed by 3 bases and 4 bases, with 9 bases remaining between them.